The rows below give T cell receptor beta chains drawn from one sample of a study of blood T cells in healthy people across ages. TCRdb re-derived calls from the 5' RACE reads in MiXCR, one entry per CDR3 protein. This table has around 800,000 distinct CDR3 sequences, under 30% appearing once. Another study also made use of these data, one on T cells of mothers and their children.

The sample comprised blood. The receptors shown here come from a boy between 10 and 17 years old in good health. Both conserved end residues are part of each CDR3. Each record gives: D gene, V gene, CDR3 protein. A D gene is named only where the DNA matches it firmly.

NA	TRBV9	CASSVVRDNEKLFF
TRBD2	TRBV7-9	CASSWTSGGDDEQFF
NA	TRBV2	CASTGGRGYDEQYF
TRBD2	TRBV28	CASLPAGGFYNEQFF
TRBD2	TRBV20-1	CSARGIELAGSVQETQYF
NA	TRBV3-1	CASSLATNTDTQYF
NA	TRBV5-1	CASSLGLRGDEKLFF
NA	TRBV4-1	CASSQGSQGQETQYF
NA	TRBV18	CASSPPSRIRVF
NA	TRBV28	CASSWTPGTQYF
NA	TRBV6-4	CASSASPGNTEAFF
NA	TRBV3-1	CASSQVKDLGTQYF
NA	TRBV9	CASSDHRDLSTDTQYF
NA	TRBV12-3/TRBV12-4	CASTSPGFEQYF
NA	TRBV15	CATSIRRSHTEAFF
NA	TRBV3-1	CASSQDMAFQFF
NA	TRBV5-1	CASSVEHRADNYGYTF
NA	TRBV11-2	CASSRTGTENSPLHF
NA	TRBV18	CASSPGVPNEQFF
NA	TRBV4-1	CASSRIHGGTSPLHF
NA	TRBV12-3/TRBV12-4	CASSGAVVLHF
NA	TRBV3-1	CASSQAGQTPYNEQFF
TRBD2	TRBV12-3/TRBV12-4	CASSPAGRGGTDTQYF
TRBD2	TRBV9	CASSVGDSREGEQFF
NA	TRBV5-1	CASRTGPLDEQYF
NA	TRBV19	CTSSIGGHTDTQYF
NA	TRBV7-9	CASSPRSSSYNEQFF
NA	TRBV5-1	CASSFAQTGETQYF
NA	TRBV2	CASSERGSAGANVLTF
NA	TRBV4-1	CASSQVSSANEKLFF
NA	TRBV29-1	CSVEVSGGLYGYTF
NA	TRBV20-1	CSARRGGNTDTQYF
NA	TRBV30	CACFGTDVYEQYF
NA	TRBV7-9	CASSLDGTSNTEAFF
NA	TRBV10-3	CAISAEIMNTEAFF
TRBD2	TRBV3-1	CASSQGTRGLRETQYF
TRBD1	TRBV3-1	CASSQTRTGTSPRLDEQFF
TRBD1	TRBV7-9	CASSPGQGVATNEKLFF
NA	TRBV6-5	CASSYDRNYEQYF
NA	TRBV4-1	CASSRDSGQETQYF
NA	TRBV5-1	CASRTNRGHQETQYF
TRBD2	TRBV6-2/TRBV6-3	CASSDEAGGKNIQYF
NA	TRBV29-1	CSVSVAGANVLTF
TRBD2	TRBV13	CASSFQYPGLADGSSYEQYF
NA	TRBV20-1	CSARDLRSSYNEQFF
TRBD2	TRBV29-1	CSGSTQGGEQYF
TRBD1	TRBV2	CASSPTGTGAPDTQYF